The next 12 T cell receptor beta chains were all read from a single sample in a study of PD-1 blockade in classical Hodgkin lymphoma. Generated by immunoSEQ multiplex PCR, the TCRdb table keeps only in-frame clones and is missing some. This sample yields about 94,000 clones, of which about 92% are seen a single time; less than 2% belongs to the top ten. Time point: cycle 4 day 1 (C4D1), after around six weeks of nivolumab. Each of the patients experienced relapse following autologous stem cell transplantation, and their brentuximab vedotin exposure differed. Specimen: peripheral blood mononuclear cells (PBMCs), collected before the fourth cycle of nivolumab. Receptors were obtained from a human donor with classical Hodgkin lymphoma.

This chain connects TRBV10-3 to TRBJ2-7; weak D call: TRBD2 (6 bases). CDR3 size: 15 residues. CDR1 and CDR2 from the germline V gene are ENHRY and SYGVKD. Trimming stripped 10 bases from V and 1 base from J, with 20 bases between. The CDR3 loop is CATRMPGTQSYEQYF. For the CDR3, the DNA is TGTGCCACCAGGATGCCCGGGACTCAATCCTACGAGCAGTACTTC.

The chain couples TRBV5-8 to TRBJ2-1; 11 nucleotides agree with TRBD2. The CDR3 runs to 15 residues. Germline CDR1 is SGHTS and CDR2 is YDEGEE. The ends lost 7 bases at V and 3 bases at J; junction bases unmatched: 6. This chain's CDR3 is CASGLGTSGYNEQFF. The CDR3 nucleotides are TGTGCCAGCGGACTAGGGACTAGCGGCTACAATGAGCAGTTCTTC.

This chain joins TRBV27 and TRBJ2-5, with 10 nucleotides matching TRBD1. Germline V gene data show CDR1 as MNHEY and CDR2 as SMNVEV (reference sequence). J gave up 5 bases and V 3 bases, and 3 bases lay outside the gene matches. The CDR3 spans 14 residues. Here the CDR3 DNA reads TGTGCCAGCAGTTTGGGACAGGGGTATGAGACCCAGTACTTC. Translated, it gives CASSLGQGYETQYF.

The rearrangement uses TRBV4-1 and TRBJ2-7; 8 bases map to TRBD2. Germline V gene sequence: CDR1 MGHRA, CDR2 YSYEKL. V dropped 4 bases and J dropped 6; count of bases not matched to a gene: 11. The CDR3 has 15 residues. The CDR3 DNA reads TGCGCCAGCAGCCCCGGACTAGCCGCCTTTGCCGAGCAGTACTTC. Protein: CASSPGLAAFAEQYF.

The chain combines TRBV18 with TRBJ2-7, with 13 bases lining up with TRBD2. Germline V lookup: CDR1 KGHSH, CDR2 LQKENI. V lost 1 base and J lost 3; bases outside the gene matches: 3. This CDR3 spans 16 amino acids. The CDR3 reads CASSPLGTSGVYEQYF. The CDR3 bases are TGTGCCAGCTCACCACTCGGGACTAGCGGGGTCTACGAGCAGTACTTC. The variable domain in full, completed from reference TRBV18 and TRBJ2-7, reads NAGVMQNPRHLVRRRGQEARLRCSPMKGHSHVYWYRQLPEEGLKFMVYLQKENIIDESGMPKERFSAEFPKEGPSILRIQQVVRGDSAAYFCASSPLGTSGVYEQYFGPGTRLTVT.

The chain has TRBV6-6 and TRBJ1-1; D is unresolved. V was cut by 0 bases and J by 0 bases, with 5 bases left in between. The CDR3 spans 14 residues. CDR1 and CDR2 (germline): MNHNY, SVGAGI (reference sequence). The CDR3: CASSYSQMNTEAFF. The CDR3 DNA is TGTGCCAGCAGTTACTCGCAGATGAACACTGAAGCTTTCTTT.

V is TRBV19 and J is TRBJ2-7; D is undetermined. CDR1 is LNHDA and CDR2 is SQIVND in the germline V gene (reference sequence). Trimming removed 3 bases from V and 7 bases from J, with 13 bases in between. This CDR3 contains 13 residues. The CDR3 DNA reads as TGTGCCAGTAGTATGTCCCCCCCGGTGGAGCAGTACTTC. Amino acid sequence: CASSMSPPVEQYF.

The chain joins TRBV5-1 to TRBJ1-5, with 9 bases fitting TRBD1. Trimming at V came to 4 bases and at J to 0 bases, leaving 8 bases not matched to a gene. CDR3 length: 17 residues. Germline V gene lookup returns CDR1 SGHRS and CDR2 YFSETQ. The CDR3 DNA is TGCGCCAGCAGCGCGCCCACAGGGGGCACTAGCAATCAGCCCCAGCATTTT. Translating it yields CASSAPTGGTSNQPQHF.

The DNA for the CDR3 is TGCGCCAGCAGCTTGGAACCCGGGACAGGGTCCTACGAGCAGTACTTC. This sequence encodes CASSLEPGTGSYEQYF. The chain joins TRBV5-1 to TRBJ2-7; 9 bases agree with TRBD1. CDR1 and CDR2 (germline): SGHRS, YFSETQ. This CDR3 has 16 residues. V was clipped by 0 bases and J by 1 base; unmatched bases: 5.

The chain combines TRBV27 with TRBJ2-7; D uncertain. The CDR3 is made up of 13 amino acids. Trimming cost V 3 bases and J 13 bases, with 19 bases left between them. Germline lookup yields CDR1 MNHEY and CDR2 SMNVEV (reference sequence). Here the CDR3 DNA reads TGTGCCAGCAGTTTCCTGAAACAGTGGGAATTTTACTTC. Translated, it gives CASSFLKQWEFYF.

CDR3 sequence reads: CAWSVWGSVNTEAFF. CDR3 in DNA: TGTGCCTGGAGTGTTTGGGGCAGTGTGAACACTGAAGCTTTCTTT. The V gene is TRBV30, the J gene TRBJ1-1; D perhaps matches TRBD1 (5 bases). The CDR3 runs to 15 residues. Germline V CDR1 and CDR2: GTSNPN, SVGIG (reference sequence). V lost 0 bases and J 0 bases, leaving 11 bases between the germline ends.

The chain is built from TRBV4-1 and TRBJ1-1, with 7 nucleotides matching TRBD1. Germline V gives CDR1 MGHRA, CDR2 YSYEKL. The CDR3 is made up of 16 amino acids. V was clipped by 0 bases and J by 0 bases; unmatched bases: 4. In DNA, the CDR3 is TGCGCCAGCAGCCAAGAGTCGGGACAGTTGAACACTGAAGCTTTCTTT. Its protein product is CASSQESGQLNTEAFF.